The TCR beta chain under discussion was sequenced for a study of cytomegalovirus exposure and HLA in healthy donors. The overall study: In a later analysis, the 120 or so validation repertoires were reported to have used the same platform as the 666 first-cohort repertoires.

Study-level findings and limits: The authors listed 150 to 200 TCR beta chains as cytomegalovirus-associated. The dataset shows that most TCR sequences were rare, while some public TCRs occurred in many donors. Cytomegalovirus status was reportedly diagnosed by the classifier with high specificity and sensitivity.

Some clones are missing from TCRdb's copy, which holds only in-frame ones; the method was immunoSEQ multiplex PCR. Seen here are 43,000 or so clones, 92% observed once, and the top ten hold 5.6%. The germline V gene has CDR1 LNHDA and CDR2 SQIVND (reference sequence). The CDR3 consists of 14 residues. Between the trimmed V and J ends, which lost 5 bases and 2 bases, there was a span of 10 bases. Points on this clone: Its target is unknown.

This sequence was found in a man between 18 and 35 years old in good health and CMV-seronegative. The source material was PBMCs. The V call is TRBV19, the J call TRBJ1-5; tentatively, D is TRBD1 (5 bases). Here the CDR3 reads CASSPTGGNQPQHF. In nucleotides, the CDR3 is TGTGCCAGTAGTCCGACGGGGGGCAATCAGCCCCAGCATTTT.